The T cell receptor beta chain described here comes from a study of blood T cell repertoires in COVID-19. Study overall: Sources were T cells, B-cell-depleted T cells, or PBMCs; the material itself was cDNA or gDNA.

In the original workflow: Reference gene primer amplification gave nucleated cell count estimates. This table comes from immunoSEQ multiplex PCR, and its TCRdb copy is limited to in-frame clones, with some not included. From that table come the V and J calls and clone size; the DNA was used to work out D and trimming. The sample records a few hundred thousand clones, around 86% being singletons. Trimming removed 4 bases from V and 7 bases from J, with 16 bases in between. The CDR3 loop spans 13 amino acids. The germline gives CDR1 SQVTM, CDR2 ANQGSEA. The clonotype comes from a woman in her 30s with active or convalescent COVID-19. J is TRBJ1-2 and V is TRBV29-1; tentative D call: TRBD1 (5 bases). Sequences were obtained from peripheral blood. This CDR3 reads CSVVEVPRAGYTF. CDR3 sequence (DNA): TGCAGCGTTGTAGAGGTCCCCAGGGCTGGCTACACCTTC.